The 19 T cell receptor beta chains below were found in one sample sequenced in a study of blood T cell repertoires in COVID-19. The protocol was immunoSEQ multiplex PCR, while the TCRdb copy is restricted to in-frame clones and leaves out a portion. The sample gives 100,000 or so clones, around 76% of which show up once; more than 15% is in the top ten. Source material: peripheral blood. The receptors derive from an elderly man with acute or convalescent COVID-19.

The chain is built from TRBV20-1 and TRBJ1-1, with D hard to call. The CDR3 runs to 11 residues. Trimming left V 3 bases short and J 3 bases short, with 5 bases between. Germline V gene data show CDR1 as DFQATT and CDR2 as SNEGSKA (reference sequence). In nucleotides, the CDR3 is TGCAGTGCTAGTTCCTACACTGAAGCTTTCTTT. Translating it yields CSASSYTEAFF.

The J gene is TRBJ1-5, the V gene TRBV28; D gene unclear. This CDR3 has 13 amino acids. V was clipped by 5 bases and J by 0 bases, with 5 bases between them. Germline assignment: CDR1 MDHEN and CDR2 SYDVKM. CDR3 sequence reads: CASSPLSNQPQHF. In nucleotides, the CDR3 is TGTGCCAGCAGTCCCCTTAGCAATCAGCCCCAGCATTTT. The variable domain in full, completed from reference TRBV28 and TRBJ1-5, reads DVKVTQSSRYLVKRTGEKVFLECVQDMDHENMFWYRQDPGLGLRLIYFSYDVKMKEKGDIPEGYSVSREKKERFSLILESASTNQTSMYLCASSPLSNQPQHFGDGTRLSIL.

V gene TRBV18 combines with J gene TRBJ2-2; 10 bases fit TRBD2. The V segment lost 2 bases and the J segment 0 bases; nucleotides outside the gene matches: 6. The germline gives CDR1 KGHSH, CDR2 LQKENI. The length of the CDR3 is 18 residues. The CDR3 nucleotides are TGTGCCAGCTCACCATTGGTAGCGGGGGGATCGAACACCGGGGAGCTGTTTTTT. Translating gives CASSPLVAGGSNTGELFF.

The rearrangement links TRBV19 to TRBJ1-5; D remains unclear. The ends were cut back, 7 bases at V and 1 base at J, with 11 bases in the middle. Germline CDR1 and CDR2: LNHDA and SQIVND (reference sequence). There are 14 residues in the CDR3. For the CDR3, the DNA is TGTGCCAGTACCATGGGCAGGAGCAATCAGCCCCAGCATTTT. Protein: CASTMGRSNQPQHF.

This clone occurred many times. The V call is TRBV4-1, the J call TRBJ1-5; TRBD1 might be the D (6 bases). The CDR3 loop spans 16 amino acids. Per germline, CDR1 MGHRA and CDR2 YSYEKL. Trimming removed 2 bases from V and 1 base from J, with 12 bases in between. This CDR3 is CASSQYVQGSNQPQHF. As DNA, the CDR3 is TGCGCCAGCAGCCAATACGTACAGGGAAGCAATCAGCCCCAGCATTTT.

This chain uses TRBV11-2 with TRBJ1-1; D is undetermined. The V and J ends lost 5 bases and 6 bases respectively, with 10 bases between them. CDR3 length: 12 amino acids. Germline values: CDR1 SGHAT, CDR2 FQNNGV. The CDR3 is CASSPGRAEAFF. Here the CDR3 DNA reads TGTGCCAGCAGCCCTGGTAGAGCTGAAGCTTTCTTT.

The chain couples TRBV14 to TRBJ2-3; D call uncertain. Germline loops: CDR1 SGHDN, CDR2 FVKESK. The CDR3 sequence is 13 residues long. V lost 4 bases, J lost 11 bases, and 16 bases lay in between. CDR3 amino acids: CASSPAGSRRQYF. CDR3 nucleotide sequence: TGTGCCAGCAGCCCTGCAGGTTCCCGTCGGCAGTATTTT.

V is TRBV5-4 and J is TRBJ1-2; D is possibly TRBD1 (6 bases). The CDR3 has 12 amino acids. From germline, CDR1 is SGHNT and CDR2 YYREEE (reference sequence). Trimming took 3 bases from V and 4 from J, leaving 7 bases between them. CDR3 loop: CASSSDSYGYTF. CDR3 coding DNA: TGTGCCAGCAGCTCGGACAGCTATGGCTACACCTTC.

The chain employs TRBV9 and TRBJ1-1; D is ambiguous. This CDR3 region has 12 residues. Deletions cut 6 bases from V and 0 bases from J, with 6 bases between. Germline V gene lookup returns CDR1 SGDLS and CDR2 YYNGEE. The CDR3 DNA is TGTGCCAGCACGGCGGTGAACACTGAAGCTTTCTTT. Encoded protein: CASTAVNTEAFF.

This sequence joins TRBV30 and TRBJ2-7; 9 bases match TRBD1. This CDR3 spans 14 amino acids. The germline gives CDR1 GTSNPN, CDR2 SVGIG (reference sequence). V dropped 2 bases and J dropped 4; count of bases not matched to a gene: 6. The CDR3 is CAWSTGTGIYEQYF. The CDR3, as DNA: TGTGCCTGGAGTACCGGGACAGGGATTTACGAGCAGTACTTC.

This chain uses TRBV3-1 (or the pseudogene TRBV3-2) with TRBJ2-3; 9 bases agree with TRBD2. Trimming at V came to 5 bases and at J to 3 bases, leaving 3 bases not matched to a gene. Germline lookup yields CDR1 LGHDT and CDR2 YNNKEL (reference sequence). CDR3 length: 14 amino acids. CDR3 DNA: TGTGCCAGCAGCGTTAGCGGGGGAACAGATACGCAGTATTTT. As protein: CASSVSGGTDTQYF.

The chain links TRBV9 to TRBJ2-3; D possibly corresponds to TRBD2 (6 bases). The CDR3 contains 15 residues. Germline V gene data show CDR1 as SGDLS and CDR2 as YYNGEE. The V and J ends lost 4 bases and 0 bases respectively, with 12 bases between them. This CDR3 is CASSLDGTSTDTQYF. In nucleotides, the CDR3 is TGTGCCAGCAGCCTCGATGGGACTAGCACAGATACGCAGTATTTT.

This chain uses TRBV28 with TRBJ1-6; the D is unclear. The ends were cut back, 6 bases at V and 10 bases at J, with 22 bases in the middle. CDR1 and CDR2 from the germline V gene are MDHEN and SYDVKM. The CDR3 contains 16 residues. DNA of the CDR3: TGTGCCAGCAGCCCCCCGCGGGTCCGGATTGGGTCACCCCTCCACTTT. Translation: CASSPPRVRIGSPLHF.

The chain links TRBV2 to TRBJ1-1; D is unclear. Deletions cut 3 bases from V and 2 bases from J, with 7 bases between. This CDR3 has 13 residues. In germline, CDR1 is SNHLY, CDR2 FYNNEI. The CDR3 reads CASSDHLNTEAFF. The CDR3 DNA reads TGTGCCAGCAGTGATCACTTAAACACTGAAGCTTTCTTT.

The gene calls are TRBV19 and TRBJ2-3; 8 nucleotides agree with TRBD2. The germline CDR1 and CDR2 sequences are LNHDA and SQIVND (reference sequence). CDR3 size: 16 residues. Unmatched junction bases numbered 5, after V lost 3 bases and J lost 0 bases. The CDR3 here is CASSIASGLSTDTQYF. In nucleotides, the CDR3 is TGTGCCAGTAGTATTGCTAGCGGGCTAAGCACAGATACGCAGTATTTT.

This clone was recorded once. The chain carries TRBV2 and TRBJ1-5; possible D gene TRBD1, 5 bases. Per the germline V gene, CDR1 is SNHLY and CDR2 is FYNNEI. The CDR3 length is 14 residues. The V end lost 8 bases, the J end lost 0 bases, and 11 bases lay between the germline ends. The CDR3 loop is CASAGDSSNQPQHF. The DNA of the CDR3 is TGTGCCAGCGCGGGGGACTCTAGCAATCAGCCCCAGCATTTT. The full variable domain, its missing parts supplied by reference TRBV2 and TRBJ1-5, is EPEVTQTPSHQVTQMGQEVILRCVPISNHLYFYWYRQILGQKVEFLVSFYNNEISEKSEIFDDQFSVERPDGSNFTLKIRSTKLEDSAMYFCASAGDSSNQPQHFGDGTRLSIL.

This clone was picked up one time. The chain employs TRBV11-2 and TRBJ2-5; D might be TRBD1 (5 bases). The CDR3 runs to 14 residues. Germline CDR1 is SGHAT and CDR2 is FQNNGV. Trimming stripped 4 bases from V and 1 base from J, with 10 bases between. CDR3 in DNA: TGTGCCAGCAGCTGGCAGGGTATCCAAGAGACCCAGTACTTC. Translating gives CASSWQGIQETQYF.

The chain links TRBV27 to TRBJ2-1, with no clear D. Trimming stripped 5 bases from V and 9 bases from J, with 11 bases between. The CDR3 runs 12 residues. Per the germline V gene, CDR1 is MNHEY and CDR2 is SMNVEV (reference sequence). CDR3 residues: CASSPPSFEQFF. The CDR3 DNA reads TGTGCCAGCAGTCCCCCTTCGTTTGAGCAGTTCTTC.

This clone has only a few counts. V gene TRBV9 combines with J gene TRBJ1-1; the match to TRBD1 covers 7 bases. V shed 4 bases, J shed 0 bases, and the junction held 6 bases outside the gene matches. The germline CDR1 and CDR2 sequences are SGDLS and YYNGEE. The CDR3 is 15 residues long. In DNA form, the CDR3 reads TGTGCCAGCAGCTCCCAGACAGGGCTGAACACTGAAGCTTTCTTT. It translates to CASSSQTGLNTEAFF.